This T cell receptor (beta chain) is drawn from a study of blood T cell repertoires in COVID-19. V shed 1 base and J 4 bases; nucleotides not matched to a gene: 3. The CDR3 is 15 residues long. Germline V gives CDR1 LNHNV, CDR2 YYDKDF (reference sequence). Method: immunoSEQ multiplex PCR; TCRdb's copy keeps in-frame clones and lacks some. Of 100,000 to 150,000 clones in the sample, 81% are singletons; the top ten hold roughly 17%. What was sequenced was peripheral blood. The TCR originated in a man aged 25-45 years with COVID-19, enrolled during active disease. The chain carries TRBV15 and TRBJ2-1; 8 nucleotides align to TRBD2. The CDR3 DNA follows: TGTGCCACCAGCAGAGCGGGGGGGGCATACAATGAGCAGTTCTTC. Its protein product is CATSRAGGAYNEQFF.